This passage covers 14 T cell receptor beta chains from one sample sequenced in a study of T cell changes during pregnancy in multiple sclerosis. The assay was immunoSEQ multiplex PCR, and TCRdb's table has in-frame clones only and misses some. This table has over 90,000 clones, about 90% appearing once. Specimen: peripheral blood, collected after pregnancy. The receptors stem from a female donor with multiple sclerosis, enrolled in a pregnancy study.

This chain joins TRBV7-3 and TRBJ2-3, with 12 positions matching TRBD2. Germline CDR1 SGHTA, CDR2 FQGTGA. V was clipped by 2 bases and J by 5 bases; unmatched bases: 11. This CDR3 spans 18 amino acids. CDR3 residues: CASSLGTRLAGVGDTQYF. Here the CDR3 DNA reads TGTGCCAGCAGCTTAGGCACCAGACTAGCGGGAGTCGGAGATACGCAGTATTTT.

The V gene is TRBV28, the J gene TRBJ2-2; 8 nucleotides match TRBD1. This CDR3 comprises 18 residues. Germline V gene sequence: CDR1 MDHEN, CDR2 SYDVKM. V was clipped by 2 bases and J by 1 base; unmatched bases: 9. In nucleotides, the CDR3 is TGTGCCAGCAGTTTAGGCACGGTCGGGACAGGGAACACCGGGGAGCTGTTTTTT. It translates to CASSLGTVGTGNTGELFF. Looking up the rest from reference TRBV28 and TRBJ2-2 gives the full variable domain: DVKVTQSSRYLVKRTGEKVFLECVQDMDHENMFWYRQDPGLGLRLIYFSYDVKMKEKGDIPEGYSVSREKKERFSLILESASTNQTSMYLCASSLGTVGTGNTGELFFGEGSRLTVL.

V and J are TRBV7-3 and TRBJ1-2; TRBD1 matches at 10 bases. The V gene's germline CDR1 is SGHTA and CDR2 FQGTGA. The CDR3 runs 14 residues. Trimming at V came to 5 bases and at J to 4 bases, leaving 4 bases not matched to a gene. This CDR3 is CASSRDRGFYGYTF. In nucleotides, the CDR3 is TGTGCCAGCAGCCGGGACAGGGGTTTCTATGGCTACACCTTC.

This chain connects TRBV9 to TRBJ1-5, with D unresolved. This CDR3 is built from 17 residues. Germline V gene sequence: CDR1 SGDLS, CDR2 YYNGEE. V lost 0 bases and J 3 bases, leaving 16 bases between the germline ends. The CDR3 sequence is CASSVGPVTSNNQPQHF. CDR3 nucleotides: TGTGCCAGCAGCGTAGGCCCCGTTACAAGTAACAATCAGCCCCAGCATTTT.

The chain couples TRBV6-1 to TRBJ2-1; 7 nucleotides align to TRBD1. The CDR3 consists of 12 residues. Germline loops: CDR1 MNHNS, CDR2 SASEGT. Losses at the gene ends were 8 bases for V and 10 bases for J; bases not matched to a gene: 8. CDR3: CASEDGTAEQFF. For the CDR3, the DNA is TGTGCCAGCGAGGACGGGACAGCGGAGCAGTTCTTC.

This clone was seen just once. The CDR3: CASSTGLAGIYEQYF. DNA for the CDR3: TGTGCCAGCAGTACGGGACTAGCGGGGATCTACGAGCAGTACTTC. The chain combines TRBV28 with TRBJ2-7, with 13 bases that match TRBD2. Germline-derived CDR1 and CDR2 are MDHEN and SYDVKM. This CDR3 is built from 15 residues. V was clipped by 5 bases and J by 3 bases; unmatched bases: 4. Drawing the rest from reference TRBV28 and TRBJ2-7, the complete variable domain is DVKVTQSSRYLVKRTGEKVFLECVQDMDHENMFWYRQDPGLGLRLIYFSYDVKMKEKGDIPEGYSVSREKKERFSLILESASTNQTSMYLCASSTGLAGIYEQYFGPGTRLTVT.

This chain's CDR3 is CALSRDRVHGQFF. CDR3 in DNA: TGTGCGTTATCGCGGGACAGAGTACACGGGCAGTTCTTC. This chain joins TRBV28 and TRBJ2-1; D might be TRBD1 (7 bases). The V gene's germline CDR1 is MDHEN and CDR2 SYDVKM. The CDR3 has 13 residues.

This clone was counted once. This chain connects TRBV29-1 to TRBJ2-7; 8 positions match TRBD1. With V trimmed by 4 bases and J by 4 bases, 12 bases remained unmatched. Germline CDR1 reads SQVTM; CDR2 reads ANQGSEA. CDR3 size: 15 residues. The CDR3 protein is CSVGTGPGLTYEQYF. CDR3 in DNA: TGCAGCGTTGGGACAGGGCCCGGTTTGACGTACGAGCAGTACTTC.

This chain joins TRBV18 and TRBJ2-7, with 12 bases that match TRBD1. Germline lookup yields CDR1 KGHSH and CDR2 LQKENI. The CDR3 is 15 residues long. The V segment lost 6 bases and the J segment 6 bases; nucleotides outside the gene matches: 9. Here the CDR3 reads CASSPSGTGGPEQYF. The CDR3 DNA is TGTGCCAGCTCGCCTTCCGGGACAGGGGGCCCCGAGCAGTACTTC.

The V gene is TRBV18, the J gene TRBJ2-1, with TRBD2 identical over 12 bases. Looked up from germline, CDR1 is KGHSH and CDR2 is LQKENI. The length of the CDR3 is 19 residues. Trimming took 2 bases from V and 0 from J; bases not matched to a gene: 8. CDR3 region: CASSPKGLAGSSSYNEQFF. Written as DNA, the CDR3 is TGTGCCAGCTCACCAAAGGGACTAGCGGGTTCGAGCTCCTACAATGAGCAGTTCTTC.

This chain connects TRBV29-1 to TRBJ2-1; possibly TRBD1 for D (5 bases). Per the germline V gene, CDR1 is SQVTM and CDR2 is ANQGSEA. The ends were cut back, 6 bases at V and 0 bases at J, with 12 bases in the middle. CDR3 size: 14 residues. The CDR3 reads CSVRTSSSYNEQFF. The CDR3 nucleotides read TGCAGCGTCAGGACAAGCAGCTCCTACAATGAGCAGTTCTTC.

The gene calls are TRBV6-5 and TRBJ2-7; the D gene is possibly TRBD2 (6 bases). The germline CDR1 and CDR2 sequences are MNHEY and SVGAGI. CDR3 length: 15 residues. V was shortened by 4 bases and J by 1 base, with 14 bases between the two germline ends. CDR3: CASSSPIRGSYEQYF. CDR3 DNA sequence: TGTGCCAGCAGTTCCCCTATCCGGGGGTCCTACGAGCAGTACTTC.

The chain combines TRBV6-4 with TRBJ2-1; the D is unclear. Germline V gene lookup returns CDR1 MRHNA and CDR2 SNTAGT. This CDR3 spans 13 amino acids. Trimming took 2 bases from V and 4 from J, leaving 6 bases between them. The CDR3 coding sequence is TGTGCCAGCAGTGACGAGGAGTACAATGAGCAGTTCTTC. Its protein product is CASSDEEYNEQFF.

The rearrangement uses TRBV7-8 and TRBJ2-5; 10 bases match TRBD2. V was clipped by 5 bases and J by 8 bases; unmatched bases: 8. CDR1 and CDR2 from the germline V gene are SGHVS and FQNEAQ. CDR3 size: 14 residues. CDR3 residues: CASSLGLADTTQYF. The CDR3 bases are TGTGCCAGCAGCCTAGGACTAGCGGATACAACCCAGTACTTC.